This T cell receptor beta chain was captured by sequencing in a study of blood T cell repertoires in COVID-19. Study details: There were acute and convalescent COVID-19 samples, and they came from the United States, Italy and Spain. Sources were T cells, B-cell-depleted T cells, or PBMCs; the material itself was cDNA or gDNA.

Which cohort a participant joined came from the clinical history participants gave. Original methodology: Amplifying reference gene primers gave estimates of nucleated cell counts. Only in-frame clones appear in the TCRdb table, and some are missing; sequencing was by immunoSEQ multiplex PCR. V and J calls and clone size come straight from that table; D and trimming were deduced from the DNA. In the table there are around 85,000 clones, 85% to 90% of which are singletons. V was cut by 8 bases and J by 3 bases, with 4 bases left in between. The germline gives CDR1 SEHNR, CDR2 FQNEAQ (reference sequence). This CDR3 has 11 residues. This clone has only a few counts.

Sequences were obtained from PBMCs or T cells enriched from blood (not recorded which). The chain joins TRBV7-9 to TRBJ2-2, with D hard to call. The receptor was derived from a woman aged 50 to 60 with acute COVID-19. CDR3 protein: CASQYTGELFF. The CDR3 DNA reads TGTGCCAGCCAGTACACCGGGGAGCTGTTTTTT.